This TCR beta chain was profiled in a study of T cell responses to AZD1222 COVID-19 vaccine. Method: immunoSEQ multiplex PCR; TCRdb's copy keeps in-frame clones and lacks some. The table shows 100,000 to 140,000 clones, with approximately 86% occurring only once. A remark on this clone: The antigen remains undetermined.

The CDR3 loop spans 19 amino acids. V gave up 1 base and J gave up 1 base; unmatched junction bases: 10. Germline V gives CDR1 MNHNS, CDR2 SASEGT. Study observations and caveats: The study found vaccine-associated CD4 TCRs spanning spike, dominant at 160-218 and 743-854.

The J gene is TRBJ2-5, the V gene TRBV6-1; 12 bases agree with TRBD2. The origin of this receptor is an adult in good health. Source: peripheral blood, taken on day 0 of AZD1222 vaccination. The CDR3 reads CASSEVGHWTSGIQETQYF. CDR3 DNA sequence: TGTGCCAGCAGTGAAGTCGGGCACTGGACTAGCGGGATCCAAGAGACCCAGTACTTC.